A selection of T cell receptor beta chains follows, all from one sample in a study of early T cells in non-severe SARS-CoV-2 infection. TCRdb re-called the 5' RACE reads with MiXCR, one entry per CDR3 protein. The sample has about 63,000 distinct CDR3 sequences; roughly 13% are singletons. Sequencing was carried out using whole blood. The receptors originated from an adult who was a healthcare worker with PCR-confirmed SARS-CoV-2 infection or an uninfected control (not recorded which). CDR3s include the opening cysteine and the closing phenylalanine or tryptophan. Fields, in order: D gene, V gene, clone size, J gene, CDR3 protein, CDR3 DNA. A D gene is named only where the DNA matches it firmly. The size field is filled for only some rows; it gives once, few, many or a size class.

.,TRBV4-2,many,TRBJ2-3,CASSQGGATGTDTQYF,TGTGCCAGCAGCCAAGGGGGCGCTACGGGCACAGATACGCAGTATTTT
.,TRBV12-3/TRBV12-4,many,TRBJ1-2,CASSFGGGYGYTF,TGTGCCAGCAGTTTTGGCGGGGGCTATGGCTACACCTTC
.,TRBV6-2/TRBV6-3,.,TRBJ2-5,CASGDQQETQYF,TGTGCCAGCGGGGACCAACAAGAGACCCAGTACTTC
.,TRBV9,many,TRBJ2-4,CASSVGGQGDIQYF,TGTGCCAGCAGCGTAGGAGGGCAAGGGGACATTCAGTACTTC
TRBD1,TRBV4-2,few,TRBJ1-4,CASSQNRGGRHEKLFF,TGTGCCAGCAGCCAAAACAGGGGTGGTAGGCACGAAAAACTGTTTTTT
.,TRBV7-6,few,TRBJ2-7,CASSLYSGAYEQYF,TGTGCCAGCAGCTTATACTCAGGGGCCTACGAGCAGTACTTC
.,TRBV20-1,many,TRBJ2-5,CSALRRGETQYF,TGCAGTGCCCTAAGGAGGGGGGAGACCCAGTACTTC
.,TRBV29-1,.,TRBJ2-3,CSVPTGGADTQYF,TGCAGCGTTCCGACAGGAGGCGCAGATACGCAGTATTTT
TRBD2,TRBV7-6,many,TRBJ2-1,CASSPQPGGPHYNEQFF,TGTGCCAGCAGCCCCCAGCCGGGGGGACCTCACTACAATGAGCAGTTCTTC
TRBD2,TRBV20-1,many,TRBJ2-7,CSASPTSGGWYEQYF,TGCAGTGCTAGCCCCACTAGCGGGGGATGGTACGAGCAGTACTTC
.,TRBV9,few,TRBJ1-4,CASSVDPDGKLFF,TGTGCCAGCAGCGTAGACCCGGACGGAAAACTGTTTTTT
.,TRBV9,.,TRBJ2-1,CASSRDGYNEQFF,TGTGCCAGCAGCCGGGACGGGTACAATGAGCAGTTCTTC
TRBD1,TRBV12-3/TRBV12-4,few,TRBJ1-6,CASSPRTGPNSPLHF,TGTGCCAGCAGCCCAAGGACAGGTCCTAATTCACCCCTCCACTTT
.,TRBV4-2,.,TRBJ1-4,CASSQDGDTTNEKLFF,TGTGCCAGCAGCCAAGACGGGGATACAACTAATGAAAAACTGTTTTTT
.,TRBV7-8,few,TRBJ1-1,CASSPHRLNTEAFF,TGTGCCAGCAGCCCCCACAGGTTGAACACTGAAGCTTTCTTT
.,TRBV12-3/TRBV12-4,few,TRBJ2-2,CASSPDTGELFF,TGTGCCAGCAGTCCCGATACCGGGGAGCTGTTTTTT
TRBD2,TRBV12-3/TRBV12-4,many,TRBJ2-7,CASNSGGTSTYEQYF,TGTGCCAGCAACTCGGGGGGGACTAGCACCTACGAGCAGTACTTC
.,TRBV20-1,many,TRBJ2-1,CSARAGGGVNNEQFF,TGCAGTGCTAGGGCCGGAGGGGGGGTGAACAATGAGCAGTTCTTC
.,TRBV20-1,many,TRBJ2-3,CSATRPDTQYF,TGCAGTGCTACTAGACCAGATACGCAGTATTTT
TRBD1,TRBV11-2,.,TRBJ1-4,CASSRQGANEKLFF,TGTGCCAGCAGCAGACAGGGGGCGAATGAAAAACTGTTTTTT
.,TRBV5-1,few,TRBJ2-3,CASSLEGQGTDTQYF,TGCGCCAGCAGCTTGGAGGGGCAGGGCACAGATACGCAGTATTTT
TRBD1,TRBV5-6,many,TRBJ2-7,CASSFQGQGHEQYF,TGTGCCAGCAGCTTCCAGGGACAGGGGCACGAGCAGTACTTC
.,TRBV20-1,few,TRBJ2-5,CSARDGGGDQETQYF,TGCAGTGCTAGAGATGGAGGGGGGGACCAAGAGACCCAGTACTTC
.,TRBV19,many,TRBJ1-2,CASSKDSRPLYGYTF,TGTGCCAGTAGCAAAGACAGCCGACCTCTATATGGCTACACCTTC
.,TRBV12-3/TRBV12-4,.,TRBJ1-2,CASKRLNYGYTF,TGTGCCAGCAAGCGATTGAACTATGGCTACACCTTC
TRBD2,TRBV10-2,many,TRBJ2-7,CASRLAGAAPGEQYF,TGCGCCAGCCGACTAGCGGGGGCCGCCCCGGGGGAGCAGTACTTC
.,TRBV6-5,many,TRBJ2-2,CASSIAAANTGELFF,TGTGCCAGCAGTATCGCAGCCGCGAACACCGGGGAGCTGTTTTTT
TRBD2,TRBV7-6,many,TRBJ2-1,CASSPWTSGASYNEQFF,TGTGCCAGCAGCCCGTGGACTAGCGGGGCCTCCTACAATGAGCAGTTCTTC
.,TRBV6-2/TRBV6-3,.,TRBJ2-3,CASSRLTDTQYF,TGTGCCAGCAGTCGACTCACAGATACGCAGTATTTT
TRBD2,TRBV3-1,many,TRBJ2-5,CASSPRLAGVLETQYF,TGTGCCAGCAGCCCCCGACTAGCGGGCGTCCTGGAGACCCAGTACTTC
.,TRBV20-1,.,TRBJ1-2,CSAGADGNYGYTF,TGCAGTGCTGGAGCGGACGGGAACTATGGCTACACCTTC
TRBD2,TRBV12-3/TRBV12-4,few,TRBJ2-3,CASSPPVSGGPQYF,TGTGCCAGCAGCCCTCCAGTTAGCGGGGGACCGCAGTATTTT
.,TRBV6-6,many,TRBJ1-5,CASSYVGGRNQPQHF,TGTGCCAGCAGTTACGTCGGGGGTCGCAATCAGCCCCAGCATTTT
.,TRBV6-1,many,TRBJ2-7,CASSEEDEQYF,TGTGCCAGCAGTGAAGAGGACGAGCAGTACTTC
.,TRBV6-5,few,TRBJ1-1,CASGRNTEAFF,TGTGCCAGCGGACGCAACACTGAAGCTTTCTTT
.,TRBV27,few,TRBJ1-1,CASSWGGNTEAFF,TGTGCCAGCAGTTGGGGCGGGAACACTGAAGCTTTCTTT
.,TRBV20-1,many,TRBJ1-6,CSARVGPDSYNSPLHF,TGCAGTGCTAGAGTGGGACCCGATTCCTATAATTCACCCCTCCACTTT
.,TRBV7-9,.,TRBJ2-4,CASSLGVDIQYF,TGTGCCAGCAGCTTAGGGGTGGACATTCAGTACTTC
TRBD1,TRBV11-2,many,TRBJ2-1,CASSQGTGMAYNEQFF,TGTGCCAGCAGCCAAGGGACAGGGATGGCCTACAATGAGCAGTTCTTC
TRBD1,TRBV10-3,many,TRBJ1-1,CAIRTGGNTEAFF,TGTGCCATCAGGACAGGGGGAAACACTGAAGCTTTCTTT
TRBD1,TRBV18,many,TRBJ1-2,CASSPGTGVYGYTF,TGTGCCAGCTCACCCGGGACAGGGGTCTATGGCTACACCTTC
.,TRBV10-1,many,TRBJ1-5,CASAPGRFYSNQPQHF,TGCGCCAGCGCCCCAGGAAGGTTCTATAGCAATCAGCCCCAGCATTTT
.,TRBV30,many,TRBJ2-2,CAHWRTSNTGELFF,TGTGCCCACTGGAGGACCTCGAACACCGGGGAGCTGTTTTTT
TRBD2,TRBV9,many,TRBJ2-7,CASSPISGGLHTEQYF,TGTGCCAGCAGCCCCATTTCGGGGGGGTTACATACCGAGCAGTACTTC
.,TRBV2,.,TRBJ2-3,CASSFSSSTDTQYF,TGTGCCAGCAGCTTCAGCTCTAGCACAGATACGCAGTATTTT
.,TRBV29-1,.,TRBJ2-3,CSVLGFGSTDTQYF,TGCAGCGTTTTGGGTTTTGGGAGCACAGATACGCAGTATTTT
.,TRBV5-6,many,TRBJ2-7,CASSFVSYEQYF,TGTGCCAGCAGCTTCGTTTCGTACGAGCAGTACTTC
.,TRBV2,many,TRBJ2-1,CASKDNEQFF,TGTGCCAGCAAGGACAATGAGCAGTTCTTC
TRBD1,TRBV7-6,.,TRBJ2-3,CASSLGQAFGDTQYF,TGTGCCAGCAGTCTCGGACAGGCGTTCGGGGATACGCAGTATTTT
.,TRBV7-2,once,TRBJ1-1,CASTWLGTEAFF,TGTGCCAGCACCTGGTTGGGCACTGAAGCTTTCTTT
.,TRBV18,many,TRBJ2-5,CASSLGQETQYF,TGTGCCAGCTCACTGGGGCAAGAGACCCAGTACTTC
.,TRBV20-1,.,TRBJ2-5,CSASLGETQYF,TGCAGTGCTAGCCTGGGAGAGACCCAGTACTTC
TRBD1,TRBV11-2,few,TRBJ2-1,CASSTPTGTGHNEQFF,TGTGCCAGCAGCACCCCTACCGGGACAGGGCACAATGAGCAGTTCTTC